This paragraph reports one T cell receptor beta chain. Other DNA variants within this sample encode the same CDR3. The CDR3 consists of 12 residues. CDR1 and CDR2 (germline): MDHEN, SYDVKM. Trimming left V 6 bases short and J 5 bases short, with 10 bases between. This specimen comes from a study of shared T cell receptors in the human thymus. The protocol was immunoSEQ multiplex PCR, while the TCRdb copy is restricted to in-frame clones and leaves out a portion. The sample carries 640,000 or so clones, about 90% recorded once. This same sample was also taken into another study, of human thymus T cells. As that study records: The thymus tissue came from resections taken during corrective heart surgery.

The chain carries TRBV28 and TRBJ1-2; D is ambiguous. The sequenced sample consisted of thymocytes. The TCR sequence derives from a boy under three years old with a congenital heart defect. CDR3 region: CASRPTGYGYTF. In DNA, the CDR3 is TGTGCCAGCAGGCCGACGGGATATGGCTACACCTTC.